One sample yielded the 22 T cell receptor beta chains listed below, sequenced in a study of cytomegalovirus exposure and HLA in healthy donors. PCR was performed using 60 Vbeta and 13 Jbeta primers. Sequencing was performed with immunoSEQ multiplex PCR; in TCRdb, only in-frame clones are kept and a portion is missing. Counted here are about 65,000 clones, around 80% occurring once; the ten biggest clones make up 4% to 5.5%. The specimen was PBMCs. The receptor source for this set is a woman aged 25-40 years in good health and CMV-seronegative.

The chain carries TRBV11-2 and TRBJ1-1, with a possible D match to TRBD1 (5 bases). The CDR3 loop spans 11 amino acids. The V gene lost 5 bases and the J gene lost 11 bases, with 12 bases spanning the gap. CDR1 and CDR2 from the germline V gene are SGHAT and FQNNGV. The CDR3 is CASSHDSRAFF. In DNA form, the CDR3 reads TGTGCCAGCAGCCACGACAGCCGCGCTTTCTTT. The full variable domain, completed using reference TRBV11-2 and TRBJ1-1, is EAGVAQSPRYKIIEKRQSVAFWCNPISGHATLYWYQQILGQGPKLLIQFQNNGVVDDSQLPKDRFSAERLKGVDSTLKIQPAKLEDSAVYLCASSHDSRAFFGQGTRLTVV.

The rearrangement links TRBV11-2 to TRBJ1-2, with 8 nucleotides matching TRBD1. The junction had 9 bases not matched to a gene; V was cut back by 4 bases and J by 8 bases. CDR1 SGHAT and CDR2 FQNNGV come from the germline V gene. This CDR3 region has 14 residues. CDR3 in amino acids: CASSSTWQGAGYTF. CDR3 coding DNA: TGTGCCAGCAGCTCCACATGGCAGGGGGCAGGCTACACCTTC.

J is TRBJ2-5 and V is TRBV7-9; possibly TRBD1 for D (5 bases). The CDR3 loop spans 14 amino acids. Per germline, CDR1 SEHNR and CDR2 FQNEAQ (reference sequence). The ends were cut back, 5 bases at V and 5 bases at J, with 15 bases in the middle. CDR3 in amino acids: CASSLGKQEETQYF. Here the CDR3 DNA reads TGTGCCAGCAGCCTAGGGAAACAGGAGGAGACCCAGTACTTC.

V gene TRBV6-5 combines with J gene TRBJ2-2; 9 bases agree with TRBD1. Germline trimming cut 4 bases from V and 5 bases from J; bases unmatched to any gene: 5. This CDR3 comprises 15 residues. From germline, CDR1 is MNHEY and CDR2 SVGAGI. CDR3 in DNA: TGTGCCAGCAGTTTGGACAGGGGCGGGACCGGGGAGCTGTTTTTT. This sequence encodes CASSLDRGGTGELFF.

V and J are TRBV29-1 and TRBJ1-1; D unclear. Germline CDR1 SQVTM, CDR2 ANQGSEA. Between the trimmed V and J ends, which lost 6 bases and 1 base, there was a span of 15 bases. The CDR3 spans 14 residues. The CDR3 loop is CSVRRLSGNTEAFF. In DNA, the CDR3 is TGCAGCGTCCGCCGATTGAGCGGGAACACTGAAGCTTTCTTT.

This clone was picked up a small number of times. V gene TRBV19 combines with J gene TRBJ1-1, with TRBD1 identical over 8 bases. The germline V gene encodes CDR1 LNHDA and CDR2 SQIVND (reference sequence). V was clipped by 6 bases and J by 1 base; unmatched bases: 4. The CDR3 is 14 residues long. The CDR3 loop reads CASRNDRGNTEAFF. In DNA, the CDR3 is TGTGCCAGTAGGAACGACAGGGGGAACACTGAAGCTTTCTTT.

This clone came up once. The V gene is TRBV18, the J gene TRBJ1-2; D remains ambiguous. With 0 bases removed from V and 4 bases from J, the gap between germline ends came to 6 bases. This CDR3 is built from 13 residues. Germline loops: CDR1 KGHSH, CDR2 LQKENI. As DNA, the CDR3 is TGTGCCAGCTCACCACCGGGAGCCTATGGCTACACCTTC. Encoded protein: CASSPPGAYGYTF. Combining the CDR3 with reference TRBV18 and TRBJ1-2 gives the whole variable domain NAGVMQNPRHLVRRRGQEARLRCSPMKGHSHVYWYRQLPEEGLKFMVYLQKENIIDESGMPKERFSAEFPKEGPSILRIQQVVRGDSAAYFCASSPPGAYGYTFGSGTRLTVV.

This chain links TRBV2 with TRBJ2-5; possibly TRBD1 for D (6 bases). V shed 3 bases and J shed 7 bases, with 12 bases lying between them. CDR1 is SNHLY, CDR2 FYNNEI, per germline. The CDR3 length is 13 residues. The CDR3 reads CASSEGAGWTQYF. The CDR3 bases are TGTGCCAGCAGTGAGGGGGCCGGGTGGACCCAGTACTTC.

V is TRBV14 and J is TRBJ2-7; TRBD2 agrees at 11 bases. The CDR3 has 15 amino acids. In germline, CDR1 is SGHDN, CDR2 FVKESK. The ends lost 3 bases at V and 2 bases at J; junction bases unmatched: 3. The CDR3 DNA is TGTGCCAGCAGCCAGGGGACTAGCGGCCCCTACGAGCAGTACTTC. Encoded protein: CASSQGTSGPYEQYF.

CDR3 loop: CASSQENLAGGPGDTQYF. In nucleotides, the CDR3 is TGCGCCAGCAGCCAAGAAAACCTAGCGGGGGGGCCAGGAGATACGCAGTATTTT. The chain uses TRBV4-1 and TRBJ2-3, with TRBD2 matching over 12 bases. The CDR3 is 18 residues long. Per germline, CDR1 MGHRA and CDR2 YSYEKL. The ends lost 0 bases at V and 5 bases at J; junction bases unmatched: 9.

The CDR3 is CASSPQNTEAFF. The CDR3 DNA is TGTGCCAGCAGCCCACAGAACACTGAAGCTTTCTTT. The V gene is TRBV6-6, the J gene TRBJ1-1; the D is unclear. CDR1 and CDR2 from the germline V gene are MNHNY and SVGAGI (reference sequence). The CDR3 is 12 amino acids. V lost 6 bases, J lost 1 base, and 6 bases lay in between.

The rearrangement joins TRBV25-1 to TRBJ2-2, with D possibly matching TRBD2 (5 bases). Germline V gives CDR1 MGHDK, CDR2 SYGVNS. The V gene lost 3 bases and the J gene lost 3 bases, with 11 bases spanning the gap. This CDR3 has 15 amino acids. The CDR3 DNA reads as TGTGCCAGCAGTGACGAGGAGAGGGACACCGGGGAGCTGTTTTTT. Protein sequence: CASSDEERDTGELFF.

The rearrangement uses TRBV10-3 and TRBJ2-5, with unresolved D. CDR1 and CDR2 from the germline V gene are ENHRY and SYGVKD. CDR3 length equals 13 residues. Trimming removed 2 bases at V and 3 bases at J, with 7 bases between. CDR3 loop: CAISEGQEETQYF. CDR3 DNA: TGTGCCATCAGTGAGGGGCAGGAAGAGACCCAGTACTTC.

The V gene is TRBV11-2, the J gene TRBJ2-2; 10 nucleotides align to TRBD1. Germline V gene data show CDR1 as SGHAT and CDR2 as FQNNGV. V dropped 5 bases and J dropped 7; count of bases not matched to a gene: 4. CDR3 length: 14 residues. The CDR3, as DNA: TGTGCCAGCAGCCCGGGACAGGGGATCGGGGAGCTGTTTTTT. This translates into CASSPGQGIGELFF.

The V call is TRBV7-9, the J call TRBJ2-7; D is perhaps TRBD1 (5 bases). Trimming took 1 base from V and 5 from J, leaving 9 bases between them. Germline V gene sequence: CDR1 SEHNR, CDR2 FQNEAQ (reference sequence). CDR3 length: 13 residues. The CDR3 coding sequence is TGTGCCAGCAGCTTAGTCAGGGCCCACGAGCAGTACTTC. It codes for CASSLVRAHEQYF.

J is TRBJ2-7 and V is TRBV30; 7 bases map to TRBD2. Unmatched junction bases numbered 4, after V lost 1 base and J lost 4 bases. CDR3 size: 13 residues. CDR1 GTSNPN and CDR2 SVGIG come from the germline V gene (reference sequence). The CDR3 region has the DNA TGTGCCTGGAGTGATGATAGCGGGTACGAGCAGTACTTC. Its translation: CAWSDDSGYEQYF. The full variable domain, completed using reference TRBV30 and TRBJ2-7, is SQTIHQWPATLVQPVGSPLSLECTVEGTSNPNLYWYRQAAGRGLQLLFYSVGIGQISSEVPQNLSASRPQDRQFILSSKKLLLSDSGFYLCAWSDDSGYEQYFGPGTRLTVT.

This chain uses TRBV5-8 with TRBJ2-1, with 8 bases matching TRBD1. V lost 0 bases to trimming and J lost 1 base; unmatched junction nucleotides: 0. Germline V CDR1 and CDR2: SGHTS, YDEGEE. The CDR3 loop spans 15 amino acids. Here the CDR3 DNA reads TGTGCCAGCAGCTTGGACAGGGGGTCCTACAATGAGCAGTTCTTC. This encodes CASSLDRGSYNEQFF.

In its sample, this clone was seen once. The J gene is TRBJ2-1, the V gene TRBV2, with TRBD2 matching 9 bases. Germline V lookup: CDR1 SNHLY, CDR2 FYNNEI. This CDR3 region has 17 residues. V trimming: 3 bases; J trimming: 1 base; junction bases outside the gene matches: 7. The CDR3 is CASSDLLAGISYNEQFF. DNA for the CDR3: TGTGCCAGCAGTGATTTGCTAGCGGGAATATCCTACAATGAGCAGTTCTTC.

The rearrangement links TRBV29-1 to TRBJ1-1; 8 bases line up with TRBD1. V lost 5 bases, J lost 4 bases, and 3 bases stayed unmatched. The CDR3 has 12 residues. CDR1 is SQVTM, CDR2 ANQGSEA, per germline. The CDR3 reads CSVHDRGTEAFF. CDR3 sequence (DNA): TGCAGCGTTCACGACAGGGGCACTGAAGCTTTCTTT.

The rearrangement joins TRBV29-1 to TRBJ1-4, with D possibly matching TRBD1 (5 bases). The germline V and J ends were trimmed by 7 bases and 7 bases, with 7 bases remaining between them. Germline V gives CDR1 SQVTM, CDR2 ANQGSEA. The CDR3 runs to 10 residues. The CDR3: CSGGGEKLFF. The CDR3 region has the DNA TGCAGCGGGGGGGGTGAAAAACTGTTTTTT.

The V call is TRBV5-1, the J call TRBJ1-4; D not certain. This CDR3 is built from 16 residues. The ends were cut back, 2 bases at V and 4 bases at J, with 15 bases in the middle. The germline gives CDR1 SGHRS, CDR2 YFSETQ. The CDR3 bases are TGCGCCAGCAGCTTTTTAGCGGGTATAGGTAATGAAAAACTGTTTTTT. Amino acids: CASSFLAGIGNEKLFF.

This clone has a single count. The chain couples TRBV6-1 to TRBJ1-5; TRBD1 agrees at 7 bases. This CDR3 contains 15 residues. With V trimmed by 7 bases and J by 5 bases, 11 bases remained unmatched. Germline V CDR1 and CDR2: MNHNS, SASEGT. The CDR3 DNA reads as TGTGCCAGCATGGGTTCGGGGACAGAGTATCAGCCCCAGCATTTT. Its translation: CASMGSGTEYQPQHF.